This is a list of T cell receptor beta chains from one sample in a study of neoadjuvant anti-PD-1 for oral cavity cancer. Clones were read by immunoSEQ multiplex PCR, and TCRdb kept only the in-frame ones, dropping some. The table includes 12,000 to 15,000 clones, more than 65% detected once. The sample here was PBMCs, taken before nivolumab (anti-PD-1) treatment. These receptors were obtained from a person aged 40 to 85 with oral cavity squamous cell carcinoma. Each CDR3 is given with its conserved first and last residue. A D gene is named only where the DNA matches it firmly. Clone size is shown for a subset of rows, as once, few, many or a class of expanded clone.

J: TRBJ2-7
length: 17
V: TRBV30
size: -
D: TRBD2
DNA: TGTGCCTGGAACGGTCGGACTAGCGGGAGGGCCAGCCACGAGCAGTACTTC
CDR3: CAWNGRTSGRASHEQYF

J: TRBJ1-5
length: 13
V: TRBV2
size: few
D: -
DNA: TGTGCCACCACCCGGGACACTTATCAGCCCCAGCATTTT
CDR3: CATTRDTYQPQHF

J: TRBJ2-1
length: 11
V: TRBV20-1
size: -
D: -
DNA: TGCAGTGCTAGGATGGAAAATGAGCAGTTCTTC
CDR3: CSARMENEQFF

J: TRBJ2-5
length: 14
V: TRBV7-2
size: -
D: TRBD2
DNA: TGTGCCAACAGCCCTATGGGGGGGGGAAGGACCCAGTACTTC
CDR3: CANSPMGGGRTQYF

J: TRBJ1-2
length: 13
V: TRBV6-6
size: -
D: -
DNA: TGTGCCAGCAGTACTCGACAGGTTGGGAACTACACCTTC
CDR3: CASSTRQVGNYTF

J: TRBJ2-1
length: 16
V: TRBV21-1
size: -
D: -
DNA: TGTGCCAGCAGCAACACTTCCGGGACAGGGGGAAATGAGCAGTTCTTC
CDR3: CASSNTSGTGGNEQFF

J: TRBJ1-2
length: 14
V: TRBV7-9
size: -
D: TRBD1
DNA: TGTGCCAGCAGCTCCTGGACAGGGGTAGGTGGCTACACCTTC
CDR3: CASSSWTGVGGYTF

J: TRBJ1-1
length: 13
V: TRBV5-1
size: few
D: -
DNA: TGCGCCAGCAGCTACCAACAGAACACTGAAGCTTTCTTT
CDR3: CASSYQQNTEAFF

J: TRBJ2-7
length: 14
V: TRBV19
size: few
D: TRBD2
DNA: TGTGCCAGTAGCTCCTTAGCGGGAAGGTCAGGGCAGTACTTC
CDR3: CASSSLAGRSGQYF

J: TRBJ1-2
length: 14
V: TRBV7-2
size: -
D: TRBD1
DNA: TGTGCCAGCAGCCACGACAGGGCTAACTATGGCTACACCTTC
CDR3: CASSHDRANYGYTF

J: TRBJ2-5
length: 11
V: TRBV5-1
size: -
D: -
DNA: TGCGCCAGCCGCGGTCAAGAGACCCAGTACTTC
CDR3: CASRGQETQYF

J: TRBJ2-5
length: 13
V: TRBV28
size: -
D: -
DNA: TGTGCCAGCAGTTTATTTCAGAGCGGGACCCAGTACTTC
CDR3: CASSLFQSGTQYF

J: TRBJ1-2
length: 10
V: TRBV6-9
size: -
D: TRBD1
DNA: TGTGCCAGACAGGGGCCCGGCTACACCTTC
CDR3: CARQGPGYTF

J: TRBJ2-7
length: 16
V: TRBV10-3
size: -
D: -
DNA: TGTGCCATCAGTGAGTCGGGGGGCGGGAGCTCCTACGAGCAGTACTTC
CDR3: CAISESGGGSSYEQYF

J: TRBJ1-1
length: 11
V: TRBV20-1
size: -
D: -
DNA: TGCAGTGCTCCCTGGAACACTGAAGCTTTCTTT
CDR3: CSAPWNTEAFF

J: TRBJ1-2
length: 14
V: TRBV5-4
size: -
D: -
DNA: TGTGCCAGCAGCTTGCCCCTATCCAACCGTGGCTACACCTTC
CDR3: CASSLPLSNRGYTF

J: TRBJ2-2
length: 16
V: TRBV9
size: -
D: -
DNA: TGTGCCAGCAGCGTAGGGGCGGACGCGAACACCGGGGAGCTGTTTTTT
CDR3: CASSVGADANTGELFF

J: TRBJ2-5
length: 14
V: TRBV5-1
size: few
D: -
DNA: TGCGCCAGCAGCTTTGGGCATTACCAAGAGACCCAGTACTTC
CDR3: CASSFGHYQETQYF

J: TRBJ1-4
length: 16
V: TRBV4-1
size: -
D: -
DNA: TGCGCCAGCAGCCAAGTGCAGGCCTGGGCTAATGAAAAACTGTTTTTT
CDR3: CASSQVQAWANEKLFF

J: TRBJ2-1
length: 15
V: TRBV5-1
size: -
D: TRBD2
DNA: TGCGCCAGCAGCTTGGAACTAGCGGGAGGCAATGAGCAGTTCTTC
CDR3: CASSLELAGGNEQFF

J: TRBJ1-2
length: 15
V: TRBV5-6
size: -
D: TRBD1
DNA: TGTGCCAGCAGCTCACAACTGACAGGGCTGGGGGGCTACACCTTC
CDR3: CASSSQLTGLGGYTF

J: TRBJ2-5
length: 16
V: TRBV2
size: few
D: TRBD2
DNA: TGTGCCAGCAGTGAAGCGCAGGTTTCAGGGAGGGGGACCCAGTACTTC
CDR3: CASSEAQVSGRGTQYF

J: TRBJ2-7
length: 16
V: TRBV5-4
size: -
D: TRBD1
DNA: TGTGCCAGCAGCTCCGGTAGGGGGACAGGCTCCTACGAGCAGTACTTC
CDR3: CASSSGRGTGSYEQYF

J: TRBJ2-1
length: 15
V: TRBV7-8
size: -
D: TRBD2
DNA: TGTGCCAGCAGCTGGACTAGCGGGATAATAAATGAGCAGTTCTTC
CDR3: CASSWTSGIINEQFF

J: TRBJ1-5
length: 13
V: TRBV6-1
size: -
D: -
DNA: TGTGCCACCCAAGGGCAGGGCAATCAGCCCCAGCATTTT
CDR3: CATQGQGNQPQHF

J: TRBJ2-1
length: 17
V: TRBV7-9
size: -
D: -
DNA: TGTGCCAGCAGCTTCCTCTCTGGGCCGAATAACTACAATGAGCAGTTCTTC
CDR3: CASSFLSGPNNYNEQFF

J: TRBJ2-3
length: 15
V: TRBV27
size: -
D: -
DNA: TGTGCCAGCGACCTTAAAACGAGGCGCACAGATACGCAGTATTTT
CDR3: CASDLKTRRTDTQYF

J: TRBJ2-5
length: 15
V: TRBV7-8
size: -
D: TRBD2
DNA: TGTGCCAGCAGCTTAGGCGGGAGGGCCCCAGAGACCCAGTACTTC
CDR3: CASSLGGRAPETQYF

J: TRBJ1-4
length: 14
V: TRBV11-2
size: -
D: TRBD1
DNA: TGTGCCAGCAGCTCACAGGGGCCGGGGGAAAAACTGTTTTTT
CDR3: CASSSQGPGEKLFF

J: TRBJ1-5
length: 17
V: TRBV4-1
size: few
D: -
DNA: TGCGCCAGCAGCCAAGACCCCGGGACCTCTAGCAATCAGCCCCAGCATTTT
CDR3: CASSQDPGTSSNQPQHF

J: TRBJ2-7
length: 14
V: TRBV9
size: -
D: -
DNA: TGTGCCAGCAGCGTACTCCCAGATATCGGAGAGCAGTACTTC
CDR3: CASSVLPDIGEQYF

J: TRBJ2-7
length: 15
V: TRBV11-2
size: few
D: -
DNA: TGTGCCAGCAGCTCGAACCGGGACTCATCCTACGAGCAGTACTTC
CDR3: CASSSNRDSSYEQYF

J: TRBJ2-4
length: 16
V: TRBV2
size: -
D: -
DNA: TGTGCCAGCAGTGAACTGGCAACGATAACCAAAAACATTCAGTACTTC
CDR3: CASSELATITKNIQYF

J: TRBJ2-3
length: 15
V: TRBV15
size: few
D: -
DNA: TGTGCCACCAGCAGAGATGTGGGGGCCACAGATACGCAGTATTTT
CDR3: CATSRDVGATDTQYF

J: TRBJ1-5
length: 16
V: TRBV11-2
size: -
D: -
DNA: TGTGCCAGCAGCTTAGGGGTAGGCAGGGGCCATCAGCCCCAGCATTTT
CDR3: CASSLGVGRGHQPQHF

J: TRBJ1-5
length: 15
V: TRBV6-5
size: -
D: -
DNA: TGTGCCAGCAGACGGGGGGTTGTCGGCAATCAGCCCCAGCATTTT
CDR3: CASRRGVVGNQPQHF

J: TRBJ2-3
length: 14
V: TRBV10-2
size: -
D: -
DNA: TGCGCCAGCAGTGGGTCGAGTGTCACAGATACGCAGTATTTT
CDR3: CASSGSSVTDTQYF

J: TRBJ2-3
length: 16
V: TRBV5-6
size: -
D: TRBD2
DNA: TGTGCCAGCAGCTTGTTTCGGGGGGGCGAGACAGATACGCAGTATTTT
CDR3: CASSLFRGGETDTQYF

J: TRBJ1-5
length: 16
V: TRBV4-1
size: -
D: TRBD1
DNA: TGCGCCAGCAGCCAAGGGGGACAGGGGGCCTATCAGCCCCAGCATTTT
CDR3: CASSQGGQGAYQPQHF

J: TRBJ1-2
length: 15
V: TRBV28
size: few
D: -
DNA: TGTGCCAGCAGACTCAGAGGGGGGCTTATCTATGGCTACACCTTC
CDR3: CASRLRGGLIYGYTF

J: TRBJ2-7
length: 13
V: TRBV4-2
size: -
D: -
DNA: TGTGCCAGCAGCCAAGTCAAAGGGACCGAGCAGTACTTC
CDR3: CASSQVKGTEQYF

J: TRBJ2-7
length: 14
V: TRBV28
size: few
D: TRBD1
DNA: TGTGCCAGCAGAACCGGGACAGGGGCCTACGAGCAGTACTTC
CDR3: CASRTGTGAYEQYF

J: TRBJ1-2
length: 12
V: TRBV29-1
size: few
D: -
DNA: TGCAGCGTTGGCGGTTTTAACTATGGCTACACCTTC
CDR3: CSVGGFNYGYTF

J: TRBJ2-7
length: 13
V: TRBV6-5
size: -
D: -
DNA: TGTGCCAGCAGTTACCCCGGCAGCTACGAGCAGTACTTC
CDR3: CASSYPGSYEQYF

J: TRBJ2-3
length: 15
V: TRBV5-6
size: once
D: -
DNA: TGTGCCAGCAGCTTGGGAGGGGACCCCACAGATACGCAGTATTTT
CDR3: CASSLGGDPTDTQYF

J: TRBJ1-1
length: 14
V: TRBV4-1
size: -
D: -
DNA: TGCGCCAGCAGCCGAATCACAGGGAGAGAAGAAGCTTTCTTT
CDR3: CASSRITGREEAFF

J: TRBJ2-7
length: 14
V: TRBV5-1
size: once
D: -
DNA: TGCGCCAGCAGCTTGGCCGTCGCAGTTGACGAGCAGTACTTC
CDR3: CASSLAVAVDEQYF

J: TRBJ1-1
length: 15
V: TRBV28
size: -
D: -
DNA: TGTGCCAGCAGTTCCCGGAACAGTGGCCCCACTGAAGCTTTCTTT
CDR3: CASSSRNSGPTEAFF

J: TRBJ1-4
length: 14
V: TRBV6-1
size: -
D: TRBD1
DNA: TGTGCCAGCAGCCCTCGACAGGGGGTTGAAAAACTGTTTTTT
CDR3: CASSPRQGVEKLFF

J: TRBJ2-3
length: 13
V: TRBV11-3
size: -
D: -
DNA: TGTGCCAGCAGCGCCTACAGGACCGATACGCAGTATTTT
CDR3: CASSAYRTDTQYF

J: TRBJ1-2
length: 17
V: TRBV19
size: -
D: -
DNA: TGTGCCAGTAGCCATTTCTTGACACTCGTCGAAAACTATGGCTACACCTTC
CDR3: CASSHFLTLVENYGYTF

J: TRBJ2-1
length: 14
V: TRBV27
size: -
D: -
DNA: TGTGCCAGCAGCCTCGGGACTCCATACAATGAGCAGTTCTTC
CDR3: CASSLGTPYNEQFF

J: TRBJ1-3
length: 13
V: TRBV30
size: -
D: -
DNA: TGTGCCTGGAGTGTCGCTGATGGAAACACCATATATTTT
CDR3: CAWSVADGNTIYF